A single T cell receptor (beta chain) is shown here with its context. The data stem from a study of T cells after somatic rescue of genetic block. Germline assignment: CDR1 PRHDT and CDR2 FYEKMQ (reference sequence). Trimming pared 0 bases from V and 6 bases from J, leaving 8 bases between. This CDR3 is 13 amino acids long. Sequencing was performed with immunoSEQ multiplex PCR; in TCRdb, only in-frame clones are kept and a portion is missing. The data hold around 64,000 clones, with 90% to 95% observed a single time. The specimen was peripheral blood mononuclear cells (PBMCs). The receptor's source is a man aged 35 to 55. The V call is TRBV13, the J call TRBJ1-2; D remains unclear. CDR3 bases: TGTGCCAGCAGCTTAGGTCCAGGCAATGGCTACACCTTC. Translating gives CASSLGPGNGYTF.